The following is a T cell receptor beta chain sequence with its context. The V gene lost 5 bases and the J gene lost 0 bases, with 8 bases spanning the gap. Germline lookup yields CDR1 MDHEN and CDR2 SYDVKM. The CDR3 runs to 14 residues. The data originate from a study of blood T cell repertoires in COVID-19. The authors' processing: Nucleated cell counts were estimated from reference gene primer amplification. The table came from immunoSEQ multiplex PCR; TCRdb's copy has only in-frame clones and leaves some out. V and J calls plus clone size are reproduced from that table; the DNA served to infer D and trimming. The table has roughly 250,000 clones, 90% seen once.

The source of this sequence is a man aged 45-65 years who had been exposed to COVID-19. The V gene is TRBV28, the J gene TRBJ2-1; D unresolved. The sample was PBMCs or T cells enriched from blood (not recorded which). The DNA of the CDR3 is TGTGCCAGCAGTGGTTCTAGCTCCTACAATGAGCAGTTCTTC. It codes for CASSGSSSYNEQFF.